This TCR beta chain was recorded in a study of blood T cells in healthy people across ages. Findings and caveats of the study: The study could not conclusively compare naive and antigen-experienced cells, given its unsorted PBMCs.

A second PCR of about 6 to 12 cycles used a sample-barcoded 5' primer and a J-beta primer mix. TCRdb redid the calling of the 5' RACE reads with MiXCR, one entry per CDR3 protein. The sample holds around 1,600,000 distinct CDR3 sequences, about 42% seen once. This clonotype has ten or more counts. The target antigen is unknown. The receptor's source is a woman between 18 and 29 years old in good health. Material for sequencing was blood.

The CDR3 reads CASSPRDYEQYF. CDR3 DNA sequence: TGTGCCAGCAGTCCCCGGGATTACGAGCAGTACTTC. The J gene is TRBJ2-7, the V gene TRBV12-3 or TRBV12-4; D might be TRBD2 (5 bases). CDR3 length equals 12 residues. V was pared by 5 bases and J by 4 bases, with 9 bases between.